This TCR beta chain was retrieved from a study of a mutant IDH1 vaccine in newly diagnosed glioma. TCRdb's table, derived via immunoSEQ multiplex PCR, lists solely in-frame clones and lacks some. The sample holds tens of thousands of clones; roughly 91% are singletons and the top ten take roughly 0.74%. About this clone itself: Antigen specificity is unknown.

Time point meaning: week 47, end of study. Mutant IDH1 20-mer peptide, at 300 ug, made up each vaccine dose, with topical imiquimod. The CDR3 spans 14 residues. Germline lookup yields CDR1 LNHDA and CDR2 SQIVND (reference sequence). Trimming removed 2 bases from V and 0 bases from J, with 5 bases in between. V and J are TRBV19 and TRBJ1-5; D not resolved. This receptor was identified in a woman aged 45 to 65 with glioma. Sequenced material: PBMCs, taken from a glioma patient whose treatment included an IDH1 peptide vaccine. CDR3 coding DNA: TGTGCCAGTAGTATAAAGGTTAGCAATCAGCCCCAGCATTTT. This gives the protein CASSIKVSNQPQHF.